The clone carrying this T cell receptor beta chain was picked up a small number of times. This sample is drawn from a study of blood T cell repertoires in COVID-19. Study-wide context: Specimens from acute and convalescent COVID-19 originated in the United States, Italy and Spain. Sample material is recorded as cDNA or gDNA derived from T cells, B-cell-depleted T cells, or PBMCs.

V dropped 8 bases and J dropped 3; count of bases not matched to a gene: 4. Germline values: CDR1 LNHDA, CDR2 SQIVND (reference sequence). This CDR3 has 13 amino acids. Original methodology: Estimated nucleated cell counts came from reference gene primer amplification. Repertoires were generated with immunoSEQ multiplex PCR, while TCRdb's copy carries only in-frame clones and drops some. V, J and clone size were drawn from that table, and D and trimming were deduced from the DNA. The table has over 110,000 clones, approximately 88% seen once; the top ten hold 28%. The chain couples TRBV19 to TRBJ2-3, with TRBD1 matching 8 bases. The receptor's source is a human donor in a cohort sampled during active COVID-19. Sample: peripheral blood. The CDR3 region has the DNA TGTGCCAGTGGACAGGGAAAAACAGATACGCAGTATTTT. It translates to CASGQGKTDTQYF.